A single sample gave rise to the 14 T cell receptor beta chains below, sequenced in a study of blood T cells in healthy people across ages. A second PCR of 7 to 11 cycles used a sample-barcoded 5' primer and a J-beta primer mix. One entry per CDR3 protein, called by TCRdb with MiXCR from the 5' RACE reads. Of 1 million or so distinct CDR3 sequences listed, 40% to 50% are singletons. The sequenced sample was blood. The receptors were gathered from a woman aged 55-70 years in good health.

The CDR3 coding sequence is TGTGCCAGCAGACCATTAGCGGGTATCGACTACGAGCAGTACTTC. It specifies CASRPLAGIDYEQYF. This chain uses TRBV13 with TRBJ2-7; TRBD2 matches 7 bases. With 6 bases clipped from V and 3 bases from J, the junction kept 11 bases outside the gene matches. Germline V gives CDR1 PRHDT, CDR2 FYEKMQ (reference sequence). The CDR3 contains 15 residues.

V gene TRBV2 combines with J gene TRBJ2-7, with TRBD2 matching 7 bases. The J call could be wrong; TRBJ2-5 is a better fit for the DNA end. CDR1 and CDR2 from the germline V gene are SNHLY and FYNNEI. The CDR3 is 14 amino acids. CDR3 amino acids: CASMGGGNVGTQYF. Here the CDR3 DNA reads TGTGCCAGCATGGGGGGAGGGAACGTCGGGACCCAGTACTTC.

This clonotype was seen repeatedly, ten times or more. The chain recombines TRBV7-2 with TRBJ2-1; 11 bases map to TRBD2. V shed 3 bases and J 10 bases; nucleotides not matched to a gene: 11. The CDR3 loop spans 16 amino acids. From germline, CDR1 is SGHTA and CDR2 FQGNSA. The CDR3 sequence: CASSFLLAGDAREQFF. The CDR3 DNA sequence: TGTGCCAGCAGCTTTCTACTAGCGGGAGACGCTCGCGAGCAGTTCTTC. The full variable domain, completed using reference TRBV7-2 and TRBJ2-1, is GAGVSQSPSNKVTEKGKDVELRCDPISGHTALYWYRQSLGQGLEFLIYFQGNSAPDKSGLPSDRFSAERTGGSVSTLTIQRTQQEDSAVYLCASSFLLAGDAREQFFGPGTRLTVL.

J is TRBJ1-4 and V is TRBV29-1; weak D call: TRBD1 (6 bases). CDR3 length: 13 amino acids. CDR1 and CDR2 from the germline V gene are SQVTM and ANQGSEA. V shed 7 bases and J shed 11 bases, with 20 bases lying between them. CDR3 protein: CSARPLRGDKLFF. The DNA for the CDR3 is TGCAGCGCGAGACCACTCAGGGGCGACAAACTGTTTTTT.

This clonotype has just a few counts. The V call is TRBV9, the J call TRBJ1-4; D uncertain. The CDR3 consists of 14 residues. The germline V and J ends were trimmed by 4 bases and 0 bases, with 7 bases remaining between them. Germline V gene sequence: CDR1 SGDLS, CDR2 YYNGEE. CDR3 bases: TGTGCCAGCAGCCCCGGTGCAACTAATGAAAAACTGTTTTTT. Amino acids: CASSPGATNEKLFF.

The chain uses TRBV12-3 or TRBV12-4 and TRBJ1-1, with TRBD1 as a possible D gene (6 bases). The germline V and J ends were trimmed by 5 bases and 3 bases, with 13 bases remaining between them. This CDR3 contains 14 residues. CDR3: CASSPPGGHTEAFF. CDR3 bases: TGTGCCAGCAGTCCCCCCGGGGGGCACACTGAAGCTTTCTTT.

As for this clonotype: A read error may account for a junction end that differs from germline. The rearrangement uses TRBV6-6 and TRBJ2-1; possibly TRBD1 or TRBD2 for D (5 bases each). This CDR3 has 12 amino acids. The V gene's germline CDR1 is MNHNY and CDR2 SVGAGI (reference sequence). The CDR3 sequence is CDSRECRNEQFF. The CDR3 bases are TGTGACAGCAGGGAGTGTAGGAATGAGCAGTTCTTC.

In this sample, this clonotype turned up a few times. This CDR3 is CSVISAGGSYEQYF. CDR3 coding DNA: TGCAGCGTTATATCGGCAGGGGGCTCCTACGAGCAGTACTTC. The chain combines TRBV29-1 with TRBJ2-7; 7 positions agree with TRBD1. The germline V gene has CDR1 SQVTM and CDR2 ANQGSEA. This CDR3 region has 14 residues. The junction had 7 bases not matched to a gene; V was cut back by 5 bases and J by 0 bases.

This rearrangement joins TRBV3-1 to TRBJ1-2; possibly TRBD1 for D (5 bases). Germline values: CDR1 LGHDT, CDR2 YNNKEL (reference sequence). The CDR3 covers 12 residues. V was clipped by 3 bases and J by 8 bases, with 10 bases between them. CDR3 region: CASSQGVRGYTF. The CDR3 bases are TGTGCCAGCAGCCAGGGGGTTAGAGGCTACACCTTC. Drawing the rest from reference TRBV3-1 and TRBJ1-2, the complete variable domain is DTAVSQTPKYLVTQMGNDKSIKCEQNLGHDTMYWYKQDSKKFLKIMFSYNNKELIINETVPNRFSPKSPDKAHLNLHINSLELGDSAVYFCASSQGVRGYTFGSGTRLTVV.

V gene TRBV11-2 combines with J gene TRBJ1-2, with D tentatively TRBD1 (5 bases). Trimming pared 5 bases from V and 7 bases from J, leaving 11 bases between. CDR1 and CDR2 from the germline V gene are SGHAT and FQNNGV. The CDR3 spans 12 residues. The CDR3 DNA reads TGTGCCAGCAGCCCTGGGACCACTGGCTACACCTTC. Protein product: CASSPGTTGYTF.

This clonotype has only a few counts. The chain links TRBV29-1 to TRBJ2-3; 11 nucleotides align to TRBD2. The CDR3 is made up of 16 amino acids. Germline CDR1 and CDR2: SQVTM and ANQGSEA. Trimming took 5 bases from V and 0 from J; bases not matched to a gene: 7. The CDR3 sequence is CSVRPGLADSTDTQYF. CDR3 sequence (DNA): TGCAGCGTTAGACCGGGACTAGCGGATAGCACAGATACGCAGTATTTT.

The chain couples TRBV20-1 to TRBJ2-1; 7 nucleotides match TRBD2. Germline values: CDR1 DFQATT, CDR2 SNEGSKA (reference sequence). J gave up 10 bases and V 5 bases, and 17 bases lay outside the gene matches. The CDR3 totals 15 residues. CDR3 in amino acids: CSAETVAGPLREQFF. CDR3 sequence (DNA): TGCAGTGCTGAAACCGTAGCGGGTCCCCTACGAGAGCAGTTCTTC.

The chain combines TRBV12-3 or TRBV12-4 with TRBJ2-1; D may correspond to TRBD1 or TRBD2 (5 bases each). This CDR3 has 16 residues. V gave up 5 bases and J gave up 9 bases, with 23 bases separating them. The CDR3 reads CASSLLSGTPSGEQFF. CDR3 nucleotides: TGTGCCAGCAGTCTCCTATCCGGGACCCCGTCGGGTGAGCAGTTCTTC.

The V gene is TRBV6-2 or TRBV6-3, the J gene TRBJ1-5; D is ambiguous. Germline loops: CDR1 MNHEY, CDR2 SVGEGT. The germline V and J ends were trimmed by 6 bases and 0 bases, with 12 bases remaining between them. The CDR3 has 15 residues. CDR3: CASRADGNSNQPQHF. Here the CDR3 DNA reads TGTGCCAGCAGGGCTGACGGAAATAGCAATCAGCCCCAGCATTTT.